The present T cell receptor (beta chain) was sequenced within a study of blood T cell repertoires in COVID-19. Overall study: Samples taken during acute and convalescent COVID-19 were collected in the United States, Italy and Spain. The analysed material was cDNA or gDNA that came from T cells, B-cell-depleted T cells, or PBMCs.

Study processing details: Amplified reference gene primers provided the basis for estimating nucleated cell counts. TCRdb's table, derived via immunoSEQ multiplex PCR, lists solely in-frame clones and lacks some. The DNA was the basis for D and trimming; V, J and clone size are from that table. The table has around 270,000 clones, around nine tenths seen once. Trimming cost V 5 bases and J 2 bases, with 17 bases left between them. CDR1 and CDR2 (germline): GTSNPN, SVGIG (reference sequence). The CDR3 length is 15 residues. This chain uses TRBV30 with TRBJ2-3; D perhaps matches TRBD2 (5 bases). This TCR derives from a man in his forties who had recovered from COVID-19. What was sequenced was peripheral blood. Here the CDR3 DNA reads TGTGCCTGGGTGGAGGAGGAGTGGGTCACAGATACGCAGTATTTT. Translation: CAWVEEEWVTDTQYF.